These 10 T cell receptor beta chains were all obtained from the same sample, sequenced in a study of T-cell memory formation after mild COVID-19. TCRdb fed the 5' RACE reads into MiXCR, producing one record per CDR3 protein. The table lists around 100,000 distinct CDR3 sequences, 11% of them singletons. The sequenced sample was PBMCs or a T cell subset sorted from them (not recorded which). Every receptor here comes from a man aged 18 to 29 who had mild COVID-19 (a few samples of this study predate the infection). Cell type and time point are not known.

The CDR3 DNA sequence: TGTGCCACCGCGCAGGGGCGAGAAAAACTGTTTTTT. This gives the protein CATAQGREKLFF. J is TRBJ1-4 and V is TRBV10-3; tentatively, D is TRBD1 (6 bases). Germline values: CDR1 ENHRY, CDR2 SYGVKD. This CDR3 is 12 amino acids long. Trimming left V 10 bases short and J 8 bases short, with 14 bases between.

The V call is TRBV12-3 or TRBV12-4, the J call TRBJ2-7; D may match TRBD1 or TRBD2 (5 bases each). The CDR3 contains 13 residues. V shed 3 bases and J shed 1 base, with 7 bases lying between them. The CDR3 protein is CASSLWGSYEQYF. The CDR3 nucleotides read TGTGCCAGCAGTTTGTGGGGGTCCTACGAGCAGTACTTC.

The chain couples TRBV28 to TRBJ2-2; 11 nucleotides agree with TRBD2. This CDR3 is 16 amino acids long. V was clipped by 3 bases and J by 6 bases; unmatched bases: 6. CDR1 MDHEN and CDR2 SYDVKM come from the germline V gene. The CDR3 region is CASSFRASGGSGELFF. CDR3 nucleotides: TGTGCCAGCAGTTTCCGGGCTAGCGGGGGGTCCGGGGAGCTGTTTTTT.

This clonotype showed up just a few times. The chain links TRBV4-1 to TRBJ2-2, with D tentatively TRBD1 or TRBD2 (6 bases each). V dropped 5 bases and J dropped 2 bases, with 18 bases sitting between them. The CDR3 runs 17 residues. Per the germline V gene, CDR1 is MGHRA and CDR2 is YSYEKL. The CDR3 is CASSFIEGGPNTGELFF. The CDR3 region has the DNA TGCGCCAGCAGCTTTATAGAGGGGGGTCCTAACACCGGGGAGCTGTTTTTT.

The V call is TRBV10-1, the J call TRBJ2-2, with 9 bases identical to TRBD2. Germline lookup yields CDR1 WNHNN and CDR2 SYGVQD (reference sequence). The CDR3 loop spans 14 amino acids. The CDR3 is CAAVSGGNTGELFF. DNA for the CDR3: TGCGCAGCGGTTAGCGGGGGGAACACCGGGGAGCTGTTTTTT.

The table lists this clonotype with a few counts. The chain is built from TRBV4-3 and TRBJ2-2, with D unresolved. Germline V gene lookup returns CDR1 LGHNA and CDR2 YSLEER. V gave up 0 bases and J gave up 6 bases, with 8 bases separating them. This CDR3 has 14 residues. CDR3 region: CASSQDPVSGELFF. Written as DNA, the CDR3 is TGCGCCAGCAGCCAAGATCCGGTCTCCGGGGAGCTGTTTTTT.

This clonotype was detected a few times. The CDR3 region is CASSSDPAASYEQYF. CDR3 DNA sequence: TGTGCCAGCAGTTCGGACCCTGCGGCCTCTTACGAGCAGTACTTC. This rearrangement joins TRBV6-2 or TRBV6-3 to TRBJ2-7, with no clear D. Germline CDR1 is MNHEY and CDR2 is SVGEGT. This CDR3 contains 15 residues. Deletions cut 4 bases from V and 4 bases from J, with 17 bases between.

This clonotype has a handful of counts. In DNA form, the CDR3 reads TGTGCCAGCAGTTACTCGAAGGACAGCACAGATACGCAGTATTTT. It specifies CASSYSKDSTDTQYF. The chain couples TRBV6-6 to TRBJ2-3; D gene uncertain. The CDR3 is made up of 15 amino acids. Germline CDR1 reads MNHNY; CDR2 reads SVGAGI (reference sequence). Trimming pared 0 bases from V and 0 bases from J, leaving 7 bases between.

This clonotype has a count of ten or more. This rearrangement joins TRBV4-3 to TRBJ2-7; D unresolved. CDR3 length: 14 amino acids. Between the trimmed V and J ends, which lost 1 base and 8 bases, there was a span of 15 bases. The germline V gene has CDR1 LGHNA and CDR2 YSLEER. CDR3 protein: CASSQAYIWEKQYV. DNA of the CDR3: TGCGCCAGCAGCCAAGCGTACATTTGGGAAAAGCAGTACGTC.

This clonotype was recorded at least ten times. The chain recombines TRBV6-2 or TRBV6-3 with TRBJ2-2; tentatively, D is TRBD2 (5 bases). V was pared by 1 base and J by 6 bases, with 12 bases between. Germline CDR1 and CDR2: MNHEY and SVGEGT. This CDR3 spans 15 amino acids. The CDR3 spells CASSYFPSGAGELFF. The CDR3 DNA reads as TGTGCCAGCAGTTACTTCCCCAGCGGAGCCGGGGAGCTGTTTTTT.